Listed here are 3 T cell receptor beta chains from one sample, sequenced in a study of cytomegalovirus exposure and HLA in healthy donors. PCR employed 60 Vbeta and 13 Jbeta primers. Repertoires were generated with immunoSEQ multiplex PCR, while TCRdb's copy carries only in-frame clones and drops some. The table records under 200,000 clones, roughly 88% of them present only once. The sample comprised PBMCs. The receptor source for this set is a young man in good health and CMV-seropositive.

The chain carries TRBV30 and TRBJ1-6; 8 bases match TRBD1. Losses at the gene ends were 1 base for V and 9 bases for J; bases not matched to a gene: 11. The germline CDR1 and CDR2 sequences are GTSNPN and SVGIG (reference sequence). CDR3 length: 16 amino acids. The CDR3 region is CAWSAGTGGGTSPLHF. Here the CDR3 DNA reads TGTGCCTGGAGTGCGGGGACAGGTGGAGGGACTTCACCCCTCCACTTT. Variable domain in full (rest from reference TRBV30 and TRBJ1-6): SQTIHQWPATLVQPVGSPLSLECTVEGTSNPNLYWYRQAAGRGLQLLFYSVGIGQISSEVPQNLSASRPQDRQFILSSKKLLLSDSGFYLCAWSAGTGGGTSPLHFGNGTRLTVT.

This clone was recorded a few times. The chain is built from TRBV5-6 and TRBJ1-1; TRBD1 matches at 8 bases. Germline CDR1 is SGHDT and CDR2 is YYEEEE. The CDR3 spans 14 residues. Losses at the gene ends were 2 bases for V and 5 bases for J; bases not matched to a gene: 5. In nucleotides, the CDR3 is TGTGCCAGCAGCTTCGCCGGACAGGGTACTGAAGCTTTCTTT. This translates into CASSFAGQGTEAFF.

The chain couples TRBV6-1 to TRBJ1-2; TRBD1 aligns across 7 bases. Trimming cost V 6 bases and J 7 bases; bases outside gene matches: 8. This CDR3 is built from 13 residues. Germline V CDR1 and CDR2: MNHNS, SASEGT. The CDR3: CASSLQGFAGYTF. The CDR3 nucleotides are TGTGCCAGCAGCCTACAGGGGTTCGCTGGCTACACCTTC.